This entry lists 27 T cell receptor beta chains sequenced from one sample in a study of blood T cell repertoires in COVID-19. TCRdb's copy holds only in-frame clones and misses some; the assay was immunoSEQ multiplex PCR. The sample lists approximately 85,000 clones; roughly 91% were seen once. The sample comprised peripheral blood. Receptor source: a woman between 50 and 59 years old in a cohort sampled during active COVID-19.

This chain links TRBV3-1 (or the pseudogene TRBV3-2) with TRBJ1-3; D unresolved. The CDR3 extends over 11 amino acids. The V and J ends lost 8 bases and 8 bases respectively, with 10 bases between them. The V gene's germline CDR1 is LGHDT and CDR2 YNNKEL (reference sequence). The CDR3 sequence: CASPIPDTIYF. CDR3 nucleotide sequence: TGTGCCAGCCCAATACCGGACACCATATATTTT.

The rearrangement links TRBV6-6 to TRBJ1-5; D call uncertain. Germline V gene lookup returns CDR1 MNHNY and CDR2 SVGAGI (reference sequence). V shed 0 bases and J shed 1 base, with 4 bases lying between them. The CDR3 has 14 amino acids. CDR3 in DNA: TGTGCCAGCAGTTACTCGGGCAGCAATCAGCCCCAGCATTTT. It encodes CASSYSGSNQPQHF.

The CDR3 loop is CASSQLGQGITGANVLTF. CDR3 in DNA: TGCGCCAGCAGTCAACTGGGACAGGGGATCACTGGGGCCAACGTCCTGACTTTC. This chain joins TRBV23-1 and TRBJ2-6; 10 nucleotides align to TRBD1. TRBV23-1 is an ORF, with its function uncertain. The CDR3 loop spans 18 amino acids. Trimming at V came to 2 bases and at J to 2 bases, leaving 6 bases not matched to a gene.

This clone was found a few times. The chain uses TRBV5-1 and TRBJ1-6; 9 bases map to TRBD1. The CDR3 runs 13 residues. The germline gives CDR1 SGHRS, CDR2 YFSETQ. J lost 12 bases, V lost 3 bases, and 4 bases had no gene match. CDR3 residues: CASSWGQGEPLHF. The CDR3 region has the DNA TGCGCCAGCAGCTGGGGACAGGGTGAACCCCTCCACTTT.

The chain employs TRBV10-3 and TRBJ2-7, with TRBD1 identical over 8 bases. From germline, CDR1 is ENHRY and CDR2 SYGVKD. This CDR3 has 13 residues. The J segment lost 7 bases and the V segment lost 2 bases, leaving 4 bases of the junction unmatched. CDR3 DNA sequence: TGTGCCATCAGTGAGAGACAGGGGTTTGAGCAGTACTTC. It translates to CAISERQGFEQYF.

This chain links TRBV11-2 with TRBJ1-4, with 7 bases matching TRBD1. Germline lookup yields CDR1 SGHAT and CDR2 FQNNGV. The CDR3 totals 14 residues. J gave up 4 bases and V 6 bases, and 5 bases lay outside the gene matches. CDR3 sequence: CASSSTGSNEKLFF. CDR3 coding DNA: TGTGCCAGCAGTTCGACAGGGAGTAATGAAAAACTGTTTTTT.

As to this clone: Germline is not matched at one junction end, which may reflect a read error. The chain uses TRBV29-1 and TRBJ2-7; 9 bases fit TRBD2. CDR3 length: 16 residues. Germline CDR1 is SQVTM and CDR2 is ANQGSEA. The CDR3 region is CSVEGPTGTSSHEQYF. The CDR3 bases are TGCAGCGTTGAGGGACCTACAGGGACTAGCTCCCACGAGCAGTACTTC.

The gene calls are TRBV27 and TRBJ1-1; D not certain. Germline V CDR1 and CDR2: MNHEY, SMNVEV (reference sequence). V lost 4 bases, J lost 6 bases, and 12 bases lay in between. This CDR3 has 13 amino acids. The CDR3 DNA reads TGTGCCAGCAGTTCCTTAATGGGCCCTGAAGCTTTCTTT. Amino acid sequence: CASSSLMGPEAFF.

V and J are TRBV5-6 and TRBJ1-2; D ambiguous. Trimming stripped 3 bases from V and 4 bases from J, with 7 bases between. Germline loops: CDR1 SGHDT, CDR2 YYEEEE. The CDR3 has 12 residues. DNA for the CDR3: TGTGCCAGCAGCTCGGAGCCCTATGGCTACACCTTC. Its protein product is CASSSEPYGYTF.

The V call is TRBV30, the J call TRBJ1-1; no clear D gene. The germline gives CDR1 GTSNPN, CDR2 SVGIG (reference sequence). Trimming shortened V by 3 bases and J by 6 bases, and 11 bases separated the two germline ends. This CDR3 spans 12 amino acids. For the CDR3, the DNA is TGTGCCTGGAGCGCCCCCCAGGCTGAAGCTTTCTTT. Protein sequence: CAWSAPQAEAFF. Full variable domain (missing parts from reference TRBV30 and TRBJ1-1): SQTIHQWPATLVQPVGSPLSLECTVEGTSNPNLYWYRQAAGRGLQLLFYSVGIGQISSEVPQNLSASRPQDRQFILSSKKLLLSDSGFYLCAWSAPQAEAFFGQGTRLTVV.

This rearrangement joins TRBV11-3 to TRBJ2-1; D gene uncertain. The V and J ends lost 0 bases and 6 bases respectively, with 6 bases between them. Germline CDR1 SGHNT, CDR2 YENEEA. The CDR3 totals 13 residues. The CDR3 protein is CASSLEAFNEQFF. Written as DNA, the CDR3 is TGTGCCAGCAGCTTAGAGGCCTTCAATGAGCAGTTCTTC. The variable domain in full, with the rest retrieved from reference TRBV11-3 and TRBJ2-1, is EAGVVQSPRYKIIEKKQPVAFWCNPISGHNTLYWYLQNLGQGPELLIRYENEEAVDDSQLPKDRFSAERLKGVDSTLKIQPAELGDSAVYLCASSLEAFNEQFFGPGTRLTVL.

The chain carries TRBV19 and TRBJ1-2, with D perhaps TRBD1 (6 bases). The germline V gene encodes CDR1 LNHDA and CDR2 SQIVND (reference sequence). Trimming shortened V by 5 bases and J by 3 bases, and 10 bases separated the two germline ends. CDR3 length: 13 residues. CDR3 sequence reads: CASSWTADYGYTF. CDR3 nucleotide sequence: TGTGCCAGTAGTTGGACAGCCGACTATGGCTACACCTTC.

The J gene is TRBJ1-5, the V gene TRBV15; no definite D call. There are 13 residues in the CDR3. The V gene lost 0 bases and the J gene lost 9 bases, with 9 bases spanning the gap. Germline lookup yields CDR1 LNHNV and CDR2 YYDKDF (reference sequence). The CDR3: CATSRDGTGPQHF. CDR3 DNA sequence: TGTGCCACCAGCAGAGATGGAACGGGGCCCCAGCATTTT.

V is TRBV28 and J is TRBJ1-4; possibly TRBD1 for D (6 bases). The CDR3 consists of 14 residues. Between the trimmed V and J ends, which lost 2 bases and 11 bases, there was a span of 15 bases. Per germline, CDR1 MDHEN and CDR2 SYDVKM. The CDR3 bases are TGTGCCAGCAGTTTAACAGGGATTAGGGGGAAACTGTTTTTT. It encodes CASSLTGIRGKLFF.

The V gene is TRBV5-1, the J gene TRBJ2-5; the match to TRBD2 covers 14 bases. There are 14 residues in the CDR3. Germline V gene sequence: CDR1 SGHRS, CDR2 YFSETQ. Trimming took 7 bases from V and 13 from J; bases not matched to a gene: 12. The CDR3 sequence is CASELSGTSGSRYF. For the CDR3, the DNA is TGCGCCAGCGAGTTGTCCGGGACTAGCGGGAGCAGGTACTTC.

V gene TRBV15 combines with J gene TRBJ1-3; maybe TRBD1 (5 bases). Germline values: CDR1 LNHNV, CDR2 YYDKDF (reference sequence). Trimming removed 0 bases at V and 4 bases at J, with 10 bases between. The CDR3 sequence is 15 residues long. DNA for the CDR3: TGTGCCACCAGCAGAGAGGGAGGGGACGGAAACACCATATATTTT. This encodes CATSREGGDGNTIYF.

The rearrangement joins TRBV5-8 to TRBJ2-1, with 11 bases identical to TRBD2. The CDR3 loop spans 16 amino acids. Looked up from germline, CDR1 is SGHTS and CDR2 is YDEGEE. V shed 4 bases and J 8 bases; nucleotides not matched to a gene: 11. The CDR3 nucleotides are TGTGCCAGCAGCACTACTAGCGGGAGCTCCGGGGATGAGCAGTTCTTC. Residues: CASSTTSGSSGDEQFF.

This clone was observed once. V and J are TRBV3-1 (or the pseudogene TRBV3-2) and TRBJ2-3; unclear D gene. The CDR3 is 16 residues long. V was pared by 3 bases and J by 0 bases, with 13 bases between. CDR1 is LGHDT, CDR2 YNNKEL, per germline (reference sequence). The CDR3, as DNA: TGTGCCAGCAGCCACGTGACTGTCGGGAGCACAGATACGCAGTATTTT. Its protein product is CASSHVTVGSTDTQYF.

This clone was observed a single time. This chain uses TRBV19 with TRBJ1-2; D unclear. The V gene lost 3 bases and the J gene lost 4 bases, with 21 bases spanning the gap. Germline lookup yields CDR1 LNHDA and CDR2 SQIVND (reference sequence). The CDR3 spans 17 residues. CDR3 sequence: CASSIRGSGGPSYGYTF. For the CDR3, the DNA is TGTGCCAGTAGTATTAGAGGCTCGGGCGGGCCCTCCTATGGCTACACCTTC.

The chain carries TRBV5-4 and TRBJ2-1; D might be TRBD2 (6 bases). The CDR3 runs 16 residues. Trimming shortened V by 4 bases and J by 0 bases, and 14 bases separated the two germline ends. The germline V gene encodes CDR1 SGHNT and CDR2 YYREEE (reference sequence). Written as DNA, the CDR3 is TGTGCCAGCAGCCCACTAGCTCGCAGCTCCTACAATGAGCAGTTCTTC. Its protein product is CASSPLARSSYNEQFF.

CDR3 amino acids: CASSPPGTSGIHEQYF. The CDR3 DNA is TGTGCCAGCAGTCCCCCAGGGACTAGCGGGATCCACGAGCAGTACTTC. This chain links TRBV28 with TRBJ2-7; 13 nucleotides match TRBD2. The CDR3 runs 16 residues. Trimming took 5 bases from V and 5 from J; bases not matched to a gene: 9. Germline-derived CDR1 and CDR2 are MDHEN and SYDVKM. Combining the CDR3 with reference TRBV28 and TRBJ2-7 gives the whole variable domain DVKVTQSSRYLVKRTGEKVFLECVQDMDHENMFWYRQDPGLGLRLIYFSYDVKMKEKGDIPEGYSVSREKKERFSLILESASTNQTSMYLCASSPPGTSGIHEQYFGPGTRLTVT.

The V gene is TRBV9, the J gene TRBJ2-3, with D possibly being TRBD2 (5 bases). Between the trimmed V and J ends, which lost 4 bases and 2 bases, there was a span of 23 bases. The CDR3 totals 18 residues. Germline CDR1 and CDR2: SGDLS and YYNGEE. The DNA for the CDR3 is TGTGCCAGCAGCCCGTCTAAGGGATTACCGGGGTACACAGATACGCAGTATTTT. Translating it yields CASSPSKGLPGYTDTQYF.

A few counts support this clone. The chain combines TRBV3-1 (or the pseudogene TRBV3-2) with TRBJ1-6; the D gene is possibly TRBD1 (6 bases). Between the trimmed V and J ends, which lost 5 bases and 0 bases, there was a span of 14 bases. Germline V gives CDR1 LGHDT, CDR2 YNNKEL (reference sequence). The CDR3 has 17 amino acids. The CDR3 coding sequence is TGTGCCAGCAGCGATGGGACACGTTCCTCCTATAATTCACCCCTCCACTTT. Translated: CASSDGTRSSYNSPLHF.

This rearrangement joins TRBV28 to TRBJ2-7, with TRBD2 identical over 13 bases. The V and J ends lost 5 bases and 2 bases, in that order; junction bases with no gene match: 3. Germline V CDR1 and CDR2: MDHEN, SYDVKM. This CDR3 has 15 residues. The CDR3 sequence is CASSPTSGRAYEQYF. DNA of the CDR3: TGTGCCAGCAGTCCCACTAGCGGGAGGGCCTACGAGCAGTACTTC.

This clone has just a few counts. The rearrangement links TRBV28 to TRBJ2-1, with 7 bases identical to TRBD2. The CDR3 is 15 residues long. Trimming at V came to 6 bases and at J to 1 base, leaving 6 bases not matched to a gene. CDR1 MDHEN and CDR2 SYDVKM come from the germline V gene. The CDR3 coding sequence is TGTGCCAGCAGCGTGGGGGGGTTATCCTACAATGAGCAGTTCTTC. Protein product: CASSVGGLSYNEQFF. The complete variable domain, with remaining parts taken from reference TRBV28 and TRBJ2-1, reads DVKVTQSSRYLVKRTGEKVFLECVQDMDHENMFWYRQDPGLGLRLIYFSYDVKMKEKGDIPEGYSVSREKKERFSLILESASTNQTSMYLCASSVGGLSYNEQFFGPGTRLTVL.

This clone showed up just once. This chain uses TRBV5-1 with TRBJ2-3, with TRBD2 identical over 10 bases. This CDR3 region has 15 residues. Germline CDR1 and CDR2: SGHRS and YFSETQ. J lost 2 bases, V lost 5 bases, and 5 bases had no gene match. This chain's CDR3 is CASRSTSGPTDTQYF. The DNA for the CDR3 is TGCGCCAGCAGATCGACTAGCGGGCCCACAGATACGCAGTATTTT.

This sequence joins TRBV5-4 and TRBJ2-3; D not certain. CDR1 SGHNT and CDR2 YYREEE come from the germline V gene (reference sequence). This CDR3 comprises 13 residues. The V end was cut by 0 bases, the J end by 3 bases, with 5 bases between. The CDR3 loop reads CASSLVLTDTQYF. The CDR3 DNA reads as TGTGCCAGCAGCTTGGTCTTGACAGATACGCAGTATTTT. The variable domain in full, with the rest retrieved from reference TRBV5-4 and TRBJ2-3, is ETGVTQSPTHLIKTRGQQVTLRCSSQSGHNTVSWYQQALGQGPQFIFQYYREEENGRGNFPPRFSGLQFPNYSSELNVNALELDDSALYLCASSLVLTDTQYFGPGTRLTVL.